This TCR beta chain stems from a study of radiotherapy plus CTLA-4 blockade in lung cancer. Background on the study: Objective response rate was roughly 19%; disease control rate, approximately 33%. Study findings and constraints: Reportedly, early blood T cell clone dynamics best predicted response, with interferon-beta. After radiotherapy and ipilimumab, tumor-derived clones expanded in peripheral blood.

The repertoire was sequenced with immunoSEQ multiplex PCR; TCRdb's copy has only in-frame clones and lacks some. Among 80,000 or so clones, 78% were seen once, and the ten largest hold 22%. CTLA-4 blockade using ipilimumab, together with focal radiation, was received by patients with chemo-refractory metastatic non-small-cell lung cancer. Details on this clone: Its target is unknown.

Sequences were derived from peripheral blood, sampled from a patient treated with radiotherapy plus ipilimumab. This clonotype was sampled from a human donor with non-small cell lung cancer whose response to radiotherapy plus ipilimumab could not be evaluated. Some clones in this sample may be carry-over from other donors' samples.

CDR3 loop: CASSLGQTSNQPQHF. The CDR3 DNA follows: TGTGCCAGCAGCTTAGGACAGACCAGCAATCAGCCCCAGCATTTT. The V and J genes are TRBV7-2 and TRBJ1-5; weak D call: TRBD1 (5 bases). Germline assignment: CDR1 SGHTA and CDR2 FQGNSA. The CDR3 is 15 residues long. V dropped 1 base and J dropped 1 base, with 8 bases sitting between them.